This TCR beta chain was sequenced in a study of blood T cell repertoires in COVID-19. The assay was immunoSEQ multiplex PCR, and TCRdb's table has in-frame clones only and misses some. The sample comprises fewer than 300,000 clones, roughly 85% of which are singletons, and 3.1% rests with the top ten. The CDR3 totals 14 residues. Germline values: CDR1 MNHNY, CDR2 SVGAGI (reference sequence). The V segment lost 2 bases and the J segment 6 bases; nucleotides outside the gene matches: 6. This receptor was obtained from a woman younger than 30 with acute or convalescent COVID-19. The J gene is TRBJ1-2, the V gene TRBV6-6; 7 positions agree with TRBD1. Sample: peripheral blood. DNA for the CDR3: TGTGCCAGCAGTTACACTAGAGGACAGGATGGCTACACCTTC. Its protein product is CASSYTRGQDGYTF.